The 20 T cell receptor beta chains reported below all come from one sample, sequenced in a study of blood T cell repertoires in COVID-19. Measured with immunoSEQ multiplex PCR; TCRdb has only the in-frame clones, and not every one. The sample shows 95,000 to 110,000 clones, around nine tenths of them seen only once. Sequenced sample: peripheral blood. The receptors shown here come from a human donor in a cohort sampled during active COVID-19.

The rearrangement links TRBV30 to TRBJ1-2, with D possibly being TRBD1 (6 bases). The CDR3 is made up of 14 amino acids. V was clipped by 7 bases and J by 8 bases, with 23 bases between them. Germline CDR1 reads GTSNPN; CDR2 reads SVGIG (reference sequence). CDR3 protein: CALILRGRGDGYTF. The CDR3 DNA is TGTGCCTTGATCCTTAGGGGCAGGGGAGACGGCTACACCTTC.

The sample holds one count of this clone. V gene TRBV24-1 combines with J gene TRBJ2-5, with D possibly matching TRBD1 (6 bases). Deletions cut 4 bases from V and 2 bases from J, with 13 bases between. The CDR3 covers 15 residues. The germline V gene has CDR1 KGHDR and CDR2 SFDVKD. In DNA, the CDR3 is TGTGCCACCAGTGAGGGACACCAACTTCAAGAGACCCAGTACTTC. Its protein product is CATSEGHQLQETQYF.

The chain recombines TRBV5-5 with TRBJ1-1; the D gene is possibly TRBD1 (5 bases). V was clipped by 4 bases and J by 3 bases, with 10 bases between them. Germline V gives CDR1 SGHKS, CDR2 YYEKEE (reference sequence). This CDR3 has 13 residues. The CDR3 sequence: CASSGAGHTEAFF. CDR3 DNA sequence: TGTGCCAGCAGCGGGGCGGGGCACACTGAAGCTTTCTTT.

The V and J genes are TRBV28 and TRBJ2-2; D is possibly TRBD2 (6 bases). V was cut by 8 bases and J by 1 base, with 20 bases left in between. The CDR3 runs to 17 residues. Germline CDR1 MDHEN, CDR2 SYDVKM. CDR3 sequence: CASSGPASGLNTGELFF. The DNA of the CDR3 is TGTGCCAGCTCAGGCCCTGCCAGCGGGTTGAACACCGGGGAGCTGTTTTTT.

In this sample, this clone turned up once. This chain joins TRBV9 and TRBJ1-2, with a tentative D call TRBD1 (5 bases). The CDR3 is made up of 16 amino acids. From germline, CDR1 is SGDLS and CDR2 YYNGEE. The V end lost 3 bases, the J end lost 8 bases, and 23 bases lay between the germline ends. The CDR3: CASSARTLGVEVGYTF. The CDR3 DNA is TGTGCCAGCAGCGCAAGGACCCTAGGGGTGGAAGTCGGCTACACCTTC.

This clone was counted a few times. The chain is built from TRBV28 and TRBJ2-2; TRBD2 is a possible D gene (5 bases). Germline CDR1 is MDHEN and CDR2 is SYDVKM. V was shortened by 6 bases and J by 4 bases, with 15 bases between the two germline ends. The CDR3 loop spans 15 amino acids. Written as DNA, the CDR3 is TGTGCCAGCAGCCCCCCTACTAGTTTCACCGGGGAGCTGTTTTTT. It translates to CASSPPTSFTGELFF.

This chain joins TRBV12-3 or TRBV12-4 and TRBJ1-1, with TRBD1 as a possible D gene (5 bases). The CDR3 is made up of 13 amino acids. With 4 bases removed from V and 4 bases from J, the gap between germline ends came to 10 bases. The CDR3 sequence: CASSSTGVTEAFF. The CDR3 DNA is TGTGCCAGCAGTTCCACAGGTGTCACTGAAGCTTTCTTT.

The V gene is TRBV5-1, the J gene TRBJ2-2; TRBD1 might be the D (6 bases). Deletions cut 6 bases from V and 0 bases from J, with 9 bases between. Per the germline V gene, CDR1 is SGHRS and CDR2 is YFSETQ. The CDR3 spans 14 residues. DNA of the CDR3: TGCGCCAGCAAGGACAGTGCGAACACCGGGGAGCTGTTTTTT. It yields the protein CASKDSANTGELFF.

This clone has just one count. The rearrangement links TRBV5-1 to TRBJ2-5; TRBD1 matches at 9 bases. Germline lookup yields CDR1 SGHRS and CDR2 YFSETQ. The ends lost 4 bases at V and 3 bases at J; junction bases unmatched: 7. CDR3 length: 15 residues. CDR3 sequence reads: CASSPRTGEEETQYF. Written as DNA, the CDR3 is TGCGCCAGCAGCCCCCGGACAGGGGAGGAAGAGACCCAGTACTTC.

In its sample, this clone was seen once. The chain is built from TRBV23-1 and TRBJ1-5; D uncertain. TRBV23-1 is labeled an ORF, and its function is uncertain. CDR3 length: 16 residues. V was shortened by 0 bases and J by 3 bases, with 12 bases between the two germline ends. The DNA for the CDR3 is TGCGCCAGCAGTCAATCTGAGGGAGGGAACAATCAGCCCCAGCATTTT. Its translation is CASSQSEGGNNQPQHF.

This chain connects TRBV7-8 to TRBJ1-6; D gene ambiguous. V was cut by 1 base and J by 4 bases, with 8 bases left in between. Germline assignment: CDR1 SGHVS and CDR2 FQNEAQ. The CDR3 length is 15 residues. This CDR3 is CASSLVGSYNSPLHF. As DNA, the CDR3 is TGTGCCAGCAGCTTAGTGGGCAGTTATAATTCACCCCTCCACTTT.

The chain employs TRBV19 and TRBJ2-7; D is unclear. This CDR3 has 8 amino acids. CDR1 is LNHDA, CDR2 SQIVND, per germline (reference sequence). The CDR3 sequence: CITYEQYF. For the CDR3, the DNA is TGTATTACTTACGAGCAGTACTTC.

This clone has a handful of counts. This sequence joins TRBV11-2 and TRBJ1-4; D is possibly TRBD1 (5 bases). CDR1 is SGHAT, CDR2 FQNNGV, per germline. The germline V and J ends were trimmed by 2 bases and 3 bases, with 10 bases remaining between them. The CDR3 spans 15 residues. The CDR3 bases are TGTGCCAGCAGCTTAACACAGGCATCTAATGAAAAACTGTTTTTT. Translated, it gives CASSLTQASNEKLFF.

The table lists this clone with a count of one. The V call is TRBV5-1, the J call TRBJ1-5, with D perhaps TRBD1 (6 bases). Germline CDR1 is SGHRS and CDR2 is YFSETQ. V lost 4 bases and J lost 0, with 11 bases in between. The CDR3 length is 15 residues. CDR3 coding DNA: TGCGCCAGCAGCGAGGGGACAAATAGCAATCAGCCCCAGCATTTT. As protein: CASSEGTNSNQPQHF.

The V gene is TRBV7-2, the J gene TRBJ1-5, with TRBD1 identical over 7 bases. Germline V CDR1 and CDR2: SGHTA, FQGNSA. This CDR3 has 17 residues. The trim removed 2 bases at V and 2 bases at J, leaving 9 bases unmatched. DNA for the CDR3: TGTGCCAGCAGCTTATTTGGCGCAGGGGGAGGCAATCAGCCCCAGCATTTT. Protein sequence: CASSLFGAGGGNQPQHF.

The V call is TRBV5-6, the J call TRBJ2-5; TRBD2 is a possible D gene (5 bases). Per germline, CDR1 SGHDT and CDR2 YYEEEE. CDR3 size: 14 residues. With 2 bases removed from V and 2 bases from J, the gap between germline ends came to 10 bases. CDR3 bases: TGTGCCAGCAGCTTTGGAGGCGGACAAGAGACCCAGTACTTC. Translation: CASSFGGGQETQYF.

V usage is TRBV5-1 and J usage is TRBJ2-5, with 7 bases matching TRBD1. The trim removed 2 bases at V and 3 bases at J, leaving 7 bases unmatched. The CDR3 is made up of 15 amino acids. Germline V CDR1 and CDR2: SGHRS, YFSETQ. CDR3 sequence (DNA): TGCGCCAGCAGCTTACAGGGGATGCCCGAAGAGACCCAGTACTTC. Translating it yields CASSLQGMPEETQYF.

The CDR3 reads CASSFGVWGDTQYF. The CDR3 nucleotides are TGTGCCAGCAGTTTCGGGGTGTGGGGAGATACGCAGTATTTT. This chain links TRBV27 with TRBJ2-3, with D possibly TRBD2 on 5 matching bases. The V gene lost 3 bases and the J gene lost 5 bases, with 12 bases spanning the gap. This CDR3 is 14 amino acids long. Germline values: CDR1 MNHEY, CDR2 SMNVEV (reference sequence).

This chain links TRBV5-4 with TRBJ2-1; TRBD2 matches at 10 bases. Germline V gene lookup returns CDR1 SGHNT and CDR2 YYREEE (reference sequence). V shed 6 bases and J 7 bases; nucleotides not matched to a gene: 10. The CDR3 has 15 amino acids. Here the CDR3 reads CASTAAGGPTNEQFF. CDR3 nucleotides: TGTGCCAGCACCGCAGCGGGAGGGCCCACAAATGAGCAGTTCTTC.

J is TRBJ2-7 and V is TRBV4-3; 8 nucleotides agree with TRBD1. V lost 2 bases and J lost 3; bases outside the gene matches: 9. The CDR3 runs to 16 residues. From germline, CDR1 is LGHNA and CDR2 YSLEER. For the CDR3, the DNA is TGCGCCAGCAGCCAAAACCGAGGACAGGGTTTCTACGAGCAGTACTTC. Protein product: CASSQNRGQGFYEQYF.